This T cell receptor (beta chain) is from a study of blood T cell repertoires in COVID-19. Study-level information: Acute and convalescent COVID-19 specimens originated in the United States, Italy and Spain.

Using immunoSEQ multiplex PCR, the repertoire was profiled, and TCRdb retains in-frame clones only, with some absent. This sample carries a few hundred thousand clones, about 90% of them seen once, and the ten largest clones take approximately 1.2%. The CDR3 has 14 amino acids. The V gene's germline CDR1 is MNHEY and CDR2 SVGAGI. V was pared by 6 bases and J by 6 bases, with 10 bases of the junction left unmatched. Sequencing used PBMCs or T cells enriched from blood (not recorded which). This clonotype originated in a human donor in a cohort exposed to, infected with or recovered from COVID-19 (not recorded which). The donor label of this sample is uncertain. This chain links TRBV6-5 with TRBJ1-2, with 7 bases matching TRBD1. The CDR3 reads CASRGTEGVDGYTF. The CDR3 nucleotides read TGTGCCAGCAGGGGGACAGAGGGCGTGGATGGCTACACCTTC.